This TCR beta chain was recorded in a study of T cells in tuberculosis. Germline V CDR1 and CDR2: MNHNS, SASEGT. This CDR3 region has 15 residues. Trimming cost V 3 bases and J 1 base, with 13 bases left between them. Thawed, overnight-rested PBMC were stained with GMM-loaded CD1B tetramer, viability dye and anti-CD3, then sorted. CD1B tetramers were loaded with Rhodococcus equi-derived C32 glucose monomycolate. CD14-expressing monocytes were removed from PBMC before cryopreservation and sorting. Approximately 100,000 tetramer-negative cells were sorted from each donor. Sequencing of TCR-alpha and TCR-beta chains was unpaired. TCRdb's table, derived via immunoSEQ multiplex PCR, lists solely in-frame clones and lacks some. The sample lists 70,000 to 95,000 clones; approximately 91% were seen once.

The sample taken for sequencing was CD1b-GMM tetramer-negative cells sorted from PBMCs. The receptor was derived from an adult woman with latent tuberculosis. The chain carries TRBV6-1 and TRBJ2-7, with TRBD1 as a possible D gene (6 bases). The CDR3 DNA follows: TGTGCCAGCAGTGATGGGGCAGGGGCATCCTACGAGCAGTACTTC. It encodes CASSDGAGASYEQYF.